This TCR beta chain was obtained from a study of OX40 agonist ivuxolimab in advanced cancers. As for the study in general: Patients with prior anti-PD-1, anti-PD-L1 or anti-CTLA-4 therapy were eligible; 40% had some.

Clones were read by immunoSEQ multiplex PCR, and TCRdb kept only the in-frame ones, dropping some. The sample contains around 92,000 clones, more than 75% of which appear only once. Details on this clone: The sample has other DNA sequences that encode this CDR3 too.

Germline V CDR1 and CDR2: SGHRS, YFSETQ. This CDR3 has 14 residues. V lost 4 bases to trimming and J lost 4 bases; unmatched junction nucleotides: 7. This clonotype originated in an adult with an advanced solid tumor such as melanoma, head and neck, liver or kidney cancer. The specimen was CD4+ or CD8+ T cells sorted from blood, collected in a trial of the OX40 agonist ivuxolimab. The chain couples TRBV5-1 to TRBJ2-7; 8 bases are shared with TRBD1. The CDR3: CASSKGQGGYEQYF. In DNA, the CDR3 is TGCGCCAGCAGCAAAGGACAGGGTGGGTACGAGCAGTACTTC. Together with reference TRBV5-1 and TRBJ2-7, the CDR3 gives the full variable domain: KAGVTQTPRYLIKTRGQQVTLSCSPISGHRSVSWYQQTPGQGLQFLFEYFSETQRNKGNFPGRFSGRQFSNSRSEMNVSTLELGDSALYLCASSKGQGGYEQYFGPGTRLTVT.